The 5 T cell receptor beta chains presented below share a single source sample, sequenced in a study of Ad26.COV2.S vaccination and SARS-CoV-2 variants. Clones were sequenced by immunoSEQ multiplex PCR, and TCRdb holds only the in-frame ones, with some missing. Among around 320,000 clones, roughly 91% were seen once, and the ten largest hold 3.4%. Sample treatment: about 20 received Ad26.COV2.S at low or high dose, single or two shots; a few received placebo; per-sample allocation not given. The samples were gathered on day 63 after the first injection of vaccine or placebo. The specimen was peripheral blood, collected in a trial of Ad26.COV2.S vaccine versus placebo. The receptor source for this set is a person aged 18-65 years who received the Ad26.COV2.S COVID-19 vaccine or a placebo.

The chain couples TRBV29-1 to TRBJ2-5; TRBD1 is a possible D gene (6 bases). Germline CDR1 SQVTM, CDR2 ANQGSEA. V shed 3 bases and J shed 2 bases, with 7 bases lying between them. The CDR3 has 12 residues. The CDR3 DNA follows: TGCAGCGTTGATAGGGGGCAAGAGACCCAGTACTTC. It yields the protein CSVDRGQETQYF.

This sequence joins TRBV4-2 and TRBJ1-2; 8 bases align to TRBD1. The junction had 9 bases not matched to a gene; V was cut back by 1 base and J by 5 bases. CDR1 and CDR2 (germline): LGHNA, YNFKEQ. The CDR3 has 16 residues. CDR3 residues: CASSQAGGDSSYGYTF. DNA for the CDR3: TGTGCCAGCAGCCAAGCAGGGGGCGATTCCTCTTATGGCTACACCTTC.

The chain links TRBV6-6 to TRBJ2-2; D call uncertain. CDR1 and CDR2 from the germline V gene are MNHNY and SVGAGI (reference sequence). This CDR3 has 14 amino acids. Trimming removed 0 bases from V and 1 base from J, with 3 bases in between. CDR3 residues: CASSYSGNTGELFF. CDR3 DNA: TGTGCCAGCAGTTACTCGGGGAACACCGGGGAGCTGTTTTTT.

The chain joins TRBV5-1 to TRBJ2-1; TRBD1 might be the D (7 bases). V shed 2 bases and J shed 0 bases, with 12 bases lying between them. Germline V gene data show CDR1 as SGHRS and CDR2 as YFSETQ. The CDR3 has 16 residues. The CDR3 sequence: CASSFGRDSSYNEQFF. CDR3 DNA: TGCGCCAGCAGCTTCGGGCGGGACAGCTCCTACAATGAGCAGTTCTTC.

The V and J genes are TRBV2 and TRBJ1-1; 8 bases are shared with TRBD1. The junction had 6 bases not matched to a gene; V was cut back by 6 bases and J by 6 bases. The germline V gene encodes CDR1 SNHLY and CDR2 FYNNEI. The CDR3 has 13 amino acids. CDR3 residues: CASRRGTGSEAFF. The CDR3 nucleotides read TGTGCCAGCAGGAGGGGGACAGGATCTGAAGCTTTCTTT.